The 24 T cell receptor beta chains given below trace back to one sample, sequenced in a study of T cells after posttransplantation cyclophosphamide. Assay: immunoSEQ multiplex PCR; the TCRdb copy retains only in-frame clones and omits some. This sample has about 47,000 clones, with approximately 94% found just once. The sample taken for sequencing was PBMCs. Receptor source: a woman aged 25 to 39 in good health and a related stem cell transplant donor.

This clone was seen a few times. The V gene is TRBV4-1, the J gene TRBJ1-6, with unresolved D. The CDR3 runs 13 residues. V was pared by 1 base and J by 9 bases, with 7 bases between. From germline, CDR1 is MGHRA and CDR2 YSYEKL. The CDR3 DNA is TGCGCCAGCAGCCAAGCTCAGTCTTCACCCCTCCACTTT. Translated, it gives CASSQAQSSPLHF.

The count of this clone is one. The rearrangement uses TRBV5-6 and TRBJ1-2, with TRBD1 matching 7 bases. Germline assignment: CDR1 SGHDT and CDR2 YYEEEE. The CDR3 spans 15 residues. The V segment lost 0 bases and the J segment 3 bases; nucleotides outside the gene matches: 5. This CDR3 reads CASSLVGDSDYGYTF. The CDR3 coding sequence is TGTGCCAGCAGCTTGGTTGGGGACAGCGACTATGGCTACACCTTC.

This rearrangement joins TRBV7-9 to TRBJ1-2; 10 bases line up with TRBD1. The CDR3 length is 13 residues. CDR1 is SEHNR and CDR2 is FQNEAQ in the germline V gene (reference sequence). The trim removed 3 bases at V and 7 bases at J, leaving 2 bases unmatched. CDR3 in DNA: TGTGCCAGCAGCTTCAGGACAGGGGGTGGCTACACCTTC. This translates into CASSFRTGGGYTF.

V usage is TRBV6-5 and J usage is TRBJ1-4, with D maybe TRBD1 (6 bases). The CDR3 has 13 residues. The germline V gene encodes CDR1 MNHEY and CDR2 SVGAGI. V was trimmed by 6 bases and J by 8 bases, leaving 13 bases between them. The DNA for the CDR3 is TGTGCCAGCAGCCGGGGGGCGATCGAAAAACTGTTTTTT. Translation: CASSRGAIEKLFF.

This chain joins TRBV5-4 and TRBJ1-6; weak D call: TRBD1 (5 bases). CDR1 and CDR2 from the germline V gene are SGHNT and YYREEE (reference sequence). V gave up 0 bases and J gave up 9 bases, with 10 bases separating them. This CDR3 region has 14 residues. CDR3: CASSLGQQGSPLHF. CDR3 DNA sequence: TGTGCCAGCAGCTTGGGACAGCAGGGTTCACCCCTCCACTTT.

The chain combines TRBV28 with TRBJ1-2; D remains ambiguous. CDR1 and CDR2 from the germline V gene are MDHEN and SYDVKM. This CDR3 comprises 14 residues. V was clipped by 2 bases and J by 1 base, with 8 bases between them. The CDR3 protein is CASSLEAINYGYTF. CDR3 DNA: TGTGCCAGCAGTTTAGAAGCCATTAACTATGGCTACACCTTC.

This clone was observed a single time. V gene TRBV6-1 combines with J gene TRBJ1-4; the D gene is possibly TRBD1 (5 bases). The CDR3 length is 13 residues. Between the trimmed V and J ends, which lost 4 bases and 9 bases, there was a span of 12 bases. Per germline, CDR1 MNHNS and CDR2 SASEGT. CDR3 nucleotides: TGTGCCAGCAGTGCACCAGGGTTTCAAAAACTGTTTTTT. Translating it yields CASSAPGFQKLFF.

The V and J genes are TRBV19 and TRBJ2-1; D uncertain. Germline-derived CDR1 and CDR2 are LNHDA and SQIVND (reference sequence). Trimming removed 3 bases at V and 8 bases at J, with 8 bases between. The CDR3 totals 12 residues. CDR3 DNA: TGTGCCAGTAGTATCGGTGACTATGAGCAGTTCTTC. Translated, it gives CASSIGDYEQFF.

V usage is TRBV7-2 and J usage is TRBJ1-2; 11 bases match TRBD1. V shed 5 bases, J shed 8 bases, and the junction held 13 bases outside the gene matches. The CDR3 runs 16 residues. Germline values: CDR1 SGHTA, CDR2 FQGNSA. CDR3 loop: CASSITGTGGGGGYTF. The CDR3 region has the DNA TGTGCCAGCAGCATCACCGGGACAGGGGGAGGAGGCGGCTACACCTTC.

This chain links TRBV5-1 with TRBJ1-3; D might be TRBD1 (6 bases). Germline V gene lookup returns CDR1 SGHRS and CDR2 YFSETQ. V lost 4 bases and J 2 bases, leaving 13 bases between the germline ends. This CDR3 comprises 15 residues. The CDR3 DNA is TGCGCCAGCAGCCCAGGGACAAGGGCTGGAAACACCATATATTTT. Translation: CASSPGTRAGNTIYF.

The rearrangement joins TRBV6-1 to TRBJ2-2; 9 bases map to TRBD1. The CDR3 contains 14 residues. Germline assignment: CDR1 MNHNS and CDR2 SASEGT. Unmatched junction bases numbered 6, after V lost 7 bases and J lost 6 bases. This CDR3 reads CASTWDRESGELFF. The CDR3 nucleotides read TGTGCCAGCACCTGGGACAGGGAGTCCGGGGAGCTGTTTTTT.

The V call is TRBV30, the J call TRBJ2-5, with 11 bases identical to TRBD2. The J segment lost 2 bases and the V segment lost 2 bases, leaving 7 bases of the junction unmatched. Germline lookup yields CDR1 GTSNPN and CDR2 SVGIG (reference sequence). This CDR3 is 16 amino acids long. CDR3 sequence reads: CAWSLMVAGGQETQYF. CDR3 sequence (DNA): TGTGCCTGGAGTTTGATGGTAGCGGGGGGGCAAGAGACCCAGTACTTC.

The chain uses TRBV9 and TRBJ2-7, with a tentative D call TRBD2 (5 bases). The CDR3 consists of 14 residues. The germline V and J ends were trimmed by 0 bases and 2 bases, with 9 bases remaining between them. CDR1 SGDLS and CDR2 YYNGEE come from the germline V gene. DNA for the CDR3: TGTGCCAGCAGCGTAGATGGGAGAACCTACGAGCAGTACTTC. Its protein is CASSVDGRTYEQYF.

V usage is TRBV19 and J usage is TRBJ1-1; 7 nucleotides agree with TRBD1. The CDR3 consists of 14 residues. Trimming removed 10 bases from V and 1 base from J; junction bases left unmatched: 9. Per the germline V gene, CDR1 is LNHDA and CDR2 is SQIVND (reference sequence). Here the CDR3 DNA reads TGTGCCAATAGACAGGGCAAGTCGAACACTGAAGCTTTCTTT. As protein: CANRQGKSNTEAFF.

Points on this clone: The junction and the germline gene differ at one end; a read error may be behind it. The genes are TRBV6-6 and TRBJ1-3; tentative D call: TRBD1 (6 bases). CDR1 MNHNY and CDR2 SVGAGI come from the germline V gene (reference sequence). CDR3 length equals 15 residues. This chain's CDR3 is CVSRGPREWGNTIYF. In DNA form, the CDR3 reads TGTGTCAGCAGGGGCCCGAGGGAGTGGGGAAACACCATATATTTT.

The J gene is TRBJ1-1, the V gene TRBV25-1; the D is unclear. The CDR3 extends over 14 amino acids. The germline gives CDR1 MGHDK, CDR2 SYGVNS. Trimming left V 10 bases short and J 5 bases short, with 20 bases between. The CDR3 sequence: CATGVGKGSTEAFF. The CDR3 DNA reads TGTGCCACCGGGGTAGGTAAGGGTTCTACTGAAGCTTTCTTT.

The chain has TRBV19 and TRBJ2-7, with 9 nucleotides matching TRBD1. The CDR3 is 14 amino acids. V was clipped by 5 bases and J by 4 bases; unmatched bases: 6. Germline V gene lookup returns CDR1 LNHDA and CDR2 SQIVND (reference sequence). CDR3 DNA: TGTGCCAGTAGTCCAACAGGGGGCCTTTACGAGCAGTACTTC. Translated, it gives CASSPTGGLYEQYF.

The chain links TRBV7-2 to TRBJ2-2, with 8 bases matching TRBD2. Trimming at V came to 2 bases and at J to 4 bases, leaving 6 bases not matched to a gene. The germline CDR1 and CDR2 sequences are SGHTA and FQGNSA. The CDR3 has 16 residues. The CDR3 protein is CASSLTGLAPTGELFF. The CDR3 nucleotides are TGTGCCAGCAGCTTAACAGGACTAGCTCCCACCGGGGAGCTGTTTTTT.

This chain uses TRBV4-2 with TRBJ2-2; D might be TRBD1 (6 bases). CDR3 length: 16 amino acids. The germline V gene encodes CDR1 LGHNA and CDR2 YNFKEQ. V shed 0 bases and J shed 4 bases, with 12 bases lying between them. CDR3 in DNA: TGTGCCAGCAGCCAAGACCCCACAGGGTTCACCGGGGAGCTGTTTTTT. This codes for CASSQDPTGFTGELFF.

The chain recombines TRBV6-1 with TRBJ1-5, with 10 bases matching TRBD1. The CDR3 covers 16 residues. Germline V gene lookup returns CDR1 MNHNS and CDR2 SASEGT. The J segment lost 4 bases and the V segment lost 3 bases, leaving 6 bases of the junction unmatched. CDR3 sequence (DNA): TGTGCCAGCAGTGACACAGACAGGGGGCTGAATCAGCCCCAGCATTTT. It is translated as CASSDTDRGLNQPQHF.

This clone was seen once. This rearrangement joins TRBV2 to TRBJ2-2, with 7 positions matching TRBD2. The CDR3 has 12 residues. CDR1 and CDR2 from the germline V gene are SNHLY and FYNNEI. V shed 8 bases and J 3 bases; nucleotides not matched to a gene: 0. The CDR3 DNA sequence: TGTGCCAGCCGGGGGGACACCGGGGAGCTGTTTTTT. Its protein product is CASRGDTGELFF.

The genes are TRBV10-3 and TRBJ1-4, with D maybe TRBD1 (6 bases). This CDR3 has 13 residues. Germline V lookup: CDR1 ENHRY, CDR2 SYGVKD. The V end lost 8 bases, the J end lost 5 bases, and 12 bases lay between the germline ends. The CDR3 region has the DNA TGTGCCATCGGAGCAGGGGAAAATGAAAAACTGTTTTTT. This codes for CAIGAGENEKLFF.

The chain joins TRBV6-1 to TRBJ2-6, with TRBD1 matching over 8 bases. Per germline, CDR1 MNHNS and CDR2 SASEGT. This CDR3 comprises 15 residues. V lost 8 bases to trimming and J lost 2 bases; unmatched junction nucleotides: 5. CDR3 sequence: CASLAGGAGANVLTF. In DNA, the CDR3 is TGTGCCAGCCTCGCAGGGGGCGCTGGGGCCAACGTCCTGACTTTC.

DNA for the CDR3: TGCAGCGCGGGACTAGGAGAGACCCAGTACTTC. Translated, it gives CSAGLGETQYF. This chain links TRBV29-1 with TRBJ2-5, with TRBD2 matching 8 bases. CDR3 length: 11 amino acids. Germline CDR1 and CDR2: SQVTM and ANQGSEA. V was pared by 7 bases and J by 4 bases, with 2 bases of the junction left unmatched.